The rows below give T cell receptor beta chains drawn from one sample of a study of CD8 T cells in Susac syndrome. TCRdb re-derived calls from the immunoSEQ multiplex PCR reads in MiXCR, one entry per CDR3 protein. The sample holds 50,000 to 65,000 distinct CDR3 sequences, around nine tenths seen once. Sequenced: CD8+ T cells from PBMCs. These receptors all come from a human donor in good health. Each CDR3 is given with its conserved first and last residue. Each record gives: CDR3 length, clone size, V gene, J gene, D gene, CDR3 DNA, CDR3 protein. A D gene is named only where the DNA matches it firmly. Clone size appears in some rows only: once, few, many, or a class for an expanded clone.

>15|-|TRBV28|TRBJ1-4|-
TGTGCCAGCAGTTTAAGGACAGACACTAATGAAAAACTGTTTTTT
CASSLRTDTNEKLFF
>17|-|TRBV28|TRBJ2-5|TRBD2
TGTGCCAGCAGTTTGCTTACTAGCGGGGCCGCCCAAGAGACCCAGTACTTC
CASSLLTSGAAQETQYF
>14|-|TRBV9|TRBJ2-2|-
TGTGCCAGCAGCGTAGCAAGTTACACCGGGGAGCTGTTTTTT
CASSVASYTGELFF
>15|-|TRBV6-2/TRBV6-3|TRBJ1-2|TRBD1
TGTGCCAGCAGTCAACGGGACAGAGCGAACTATGGCTACACCTTC
CASSQRDRANYGYTF
>12|-|TRBV29-1|TRBJ1-2|-
TGCAGCGTTGCTGCGGACAATTATGGCTACACCTTC
CSVAADNYGYTF
>13|-|TRBV6-6|TRBJ2-2|TRBD1
TGTGCCAGCACGACAGGGGACACCGGGGAGCTGTTTTTT
CASTTGDTGELFF
>16|once|TRBV4-3|TRBJ2-3|-
TGCGCCAGCAGCCAAGAGAAGGGACATTACACAGATACGCAGTATTTT
CASSQEKGHYTDTQYF
>16|-|TRBV7-9|TRBJ2-2|-
TGTGCCAGCAGCCTCCCATGGGGAGCGGGCACCGGGGAGCTGTTTTTT
CASSLPWGAGTGELFF
>14|few|TRBV3-1|TRBJ2-7|-
TGTGCCAGCAGCCAAGGGCAAGGAGACTACGAGCAGTACTTC
CASSQGQGDYEQYF
>15|once|TRBV6-4|TRBJ2-3|TRBD2
TGTGCCAGCAGTGACTCTAGCGGGGGCACAGATACGCAGTATTTT
CASSDSSGGTDTQYF
>14|-|TRBV4-1|TRBJ2-7|-
TGCGCCAGCAGCCAACCGGCCTGGAAGGACGAGCAGTACTTC
CASSQPAWKDEQYF
>15|-|TRBV5-6|TRBJ1-1|-
TGTGCCAGCAGCTTGAGCTTGAGGGTGAACACTGAAGCTTTCTTT
CASSLSLRVNTEAFF
>15|-|TRBV5-1|TRBJ1-1|-
TGCGCCAGCAGCTTGGGTCTGGAAACGAACACTGAAGCTTTCTTT
CASSLGLETNTEAFF
>16|-|TRBV7-9|TRBJ2-2|-
TGTGCCAGCAGCTTAGTACAGGGTCGTCATGGCGGGGAGCTGTTTTTT
CASSLVQGRHGGELFF
>17|-|TRBV20-1|TRBJ2-3|-
TGCAGTGCTAGAGATCTTTCCCCCCGCTATGAAGAATATACGCAGTATTTT
CSARDLSPRYEEYTQYF
>18|-|TRBV7-9|TRBJ1-1|-
TGTGCCAGCAGCTTAGCAGGCGCTTCCGACCCTGTGAACACTGAAGCTTTCTTT
CASSLAGASDPVNTEAFF
>19|-|TRBV12-5|TRBJ2-1|TRBD2
TGTGCTAGTGGTTTCCTTCTGCCACGTCTAGCGGGGGGGGGCAATGAGCAGTTCTTC
CASGFLLPRLAGGGNEQFF
>17|-|TRBV9|TRBJ2-5|-
TGTGCCAGCAGCCCAACTGGTTGGGCAGGGGGGCAAGAGACCCAGTACTTC
CASSPTGWAGGQETQYF
>15|-|TRBV15|TRBJ2-2|-
TGTGCCACCAGCGGAAGGGGGATGAAGACCGGGGAGCTGTTTTTT
CATSGRGMKTGELFF
>14|-|TRBV28|TRBJ2-1|-
TGTGCCAGCAGTTCAGGCAGGGGCGACAATGAGCAGTTCTTC
CASSSGRGDNEQFF
>14|-|TRBV6-1|TRBJ2-3|-
TGTGCCAGCAGTGAACTGTACAGGACAGATACGCAGTATTTT
CASSELYRTDTQYF
>14|few|TRBV7-8|TRBJ2-7|-
TGTGCCAGCAGCTTACGAGCAGGGTCGGACGAGCAGTACTTC
CASSLRAGSDEQYF
>15|-|TRBV7-9|TRBJ1-1|-
TGTGCCAGCAGCTTAGAGGGGACGGAGAACACTGAAGCTTTCTTT
CASSLEGTENTEAFF